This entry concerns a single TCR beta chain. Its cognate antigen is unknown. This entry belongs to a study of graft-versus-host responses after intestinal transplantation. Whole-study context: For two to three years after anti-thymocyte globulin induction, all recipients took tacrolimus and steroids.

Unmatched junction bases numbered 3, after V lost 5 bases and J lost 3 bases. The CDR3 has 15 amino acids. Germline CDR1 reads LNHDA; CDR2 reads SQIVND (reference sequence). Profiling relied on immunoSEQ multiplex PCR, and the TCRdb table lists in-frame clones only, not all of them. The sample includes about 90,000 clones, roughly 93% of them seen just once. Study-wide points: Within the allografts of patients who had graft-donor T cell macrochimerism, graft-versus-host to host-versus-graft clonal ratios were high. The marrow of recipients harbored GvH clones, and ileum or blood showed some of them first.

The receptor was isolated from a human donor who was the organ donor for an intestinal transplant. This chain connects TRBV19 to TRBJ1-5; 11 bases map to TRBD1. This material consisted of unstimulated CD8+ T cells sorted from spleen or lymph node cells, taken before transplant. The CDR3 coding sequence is TGTGCCAGTAGTTGGACAGGGGGCTTCAATCAGCCCCAGCATTTT. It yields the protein CASSWTGGFNQPQHF.